These 3 T cell receptor beta chains were sequenced from one sample in a study of spatial heterogeneity in lung cancer. Regarding time point: blood at routine non-recurrence follow-up after resection. TCRdb ran MiXCR on the 5' RACE reads and lists one entry per CDR3 protein. The sample contains around 32,000 distinct CDR3 sequences, over 9.5% of which appear only once. The starting material was PBMCs, obtained at follow-up. All receptors derive from a female donor with early-stage non-small cell lung cancer.

The table lists this clonotype with a few counts. The chain combines TRBV7-2 with TRBJ2-1, with D possibly matching TRBD2 (6 bases). The V end was cut by 2 bases, the J end by 8 bases, with 16 bases between. The CDR3 extends over 15 amino acids. In germline, CDR1 is SGHTA, CDR2 FQGNSA. CDR3 sequence reads: CASSLRARGGDEQFF. The CDR3, as DNA: TGTGCCAGCAGCTTACGGGCTAGAGGAGGGGATGAGCAGTTCTTC.

This clonotype was counted many times. The V call is TRBV29-1, the J call TRBJ2-5, with D tentatively TRBD2 (5 bases). The CDR3 runs 14 residues. In germline, CDR1 is SQVTM, CDR2 ANQGSEA. Trimming left V 2 bases short and J 2 bases short, with 12 bases between. The CDR3 region has the DNA TGCAGCGTTGAATTCTCGGGGAAGCAAGAGACCCAGTACTTC. Its translation is CSVEFSGKQETQYF.

Ten or more counts support this clonotype. The chain employs TRBV2 and TRBJ2-1; 7 positions match TRBD1. V dropped 6 bases and J dropped 12; count of bases not matched to a gene: 8. CDR1 is SNHLY and CDR2 is FYNNEI in the germline V gene. The CDR3 sequence is 12 residues long. The DNA for the CDR3 is TGTGCCAGCAGAACCACAGGGGAAGGGCAGTTCTTC. It yields the protein CASRTTGEGQFF.